Sequencing of this T cell receptor beta chain was carried out in a study of response to subunit inactivated influenza vaccine. Study results and caveats: Authors suggested that a seasonal influenza vaccination recruits few new T cells each time.

TCRdb recomputed calls from the RT-PCR reads with MiXCR, one row per CDR3 protein. The sample yields around 520,000 distinct CDR3 sequences, roughly 25% seen once. V was pared by 0 bases and J by 3 bases, with 10 bases between. The CDR3 consists of 15 residues. The germline CDR1 and CDR2 sequences are LGHNA and YSLEER. In the case of this clonotype: Its cognate antigen is unknown.

The chain uses TRBV4-3 and TRBJ2-3; D may be TRBD2 (7 bases). Material: CD4+ T cells sorted from PBMCs, obtained 5 days after vaccination. This sequence was found in a man aged 50 or older who received an inactivated influenza vaccine. The CDR3 DNA is TGCGCCAGCAGCCAAGATCGGGGGGCAACAGATACGCAGTATTTT. This encodes CASSQDRGATDTQYF.